One sample yielded the 23 T cell receptor beta chains listed below, sequenced in a study of blood T cell repertoires in COVID-19. The repertoire was sequenced with immunoSEQ multiplex PCR; TCRdb's copy has only in-frame clones and lacks some. The sample has 150,000 to 180,000 clones, around 83% seen once; the top ten hold over 8%. Sequenced: peripheral blood. The receptors come from a woman aged 45-59 years with acute or convalescent COVID-19.

The V call is TRBV7-2, the J call TRBJ2-3, with 9 nucleotides matching TRBD2. Germline values: CDR1 SGHTA, CDR2 FQGNSA. J gave up 3 bases and V 0 bases, and 7 bases lay outside the gene matches. The length of the CDR3 is 17 residues. The chain's CDR3 is CASSLARSGSLTDTQYF. In nucleotides, the CDR3 is TGTGCCAGCAGCTTAGCGCGTAGCGGGAGTTTAACAGATACGCAGTATTTT.

CDR3 nucleotide sequence: TGTGCCAGCAGCCCAAAGGGACTCAGCTCCTACAATGAGCAGTTCTTC. Translated, it gives CASSPKGLSSYNEQFF. V gene TRBV7-9 combines with J gene TRBJ2-1; tentatively, D is TRBD2 (6 bases). Germline V CDR1 and CDR2: SEHNR, FQNEAQ (reference sequence). The CDR3 totals 16 residues. The V and J ends lost 5 bases and 0 bases respectively, with 14 bases between them.

The J gene is TRBJ1-2, the V gene TRBV6-5; D call uncertain. Germline CDR1 reads MNHEY; CDR2 reads SVGAGI. This CDR3 has 13 residues. V gave up 4 bases and J gave up 0 bases, with 6 bases separating them. This CDR3 is CASSSAANYGYTF. CDR3 sequence (DNA): TGTGCCAGCAGTTCGGCGGCTAACTATGGCTACACCTTC.

This chain connects TRBV6-2 or TRBV6-3 to TRBJ2-2; D is unresolved. CDR1 MNHEY and CDR2 SVGEGT come from the germline V gene. V shed 5 bases and J shed 4 bases, with 20 bases lying between them. The CDR3 loop spans 17 amino acids. In DNA form, the CDR3 reads TGTGCCAGCAGTCCCCCTTCCTTCCGGGTTGGCACCGGGGAGCTGTTTTTT. This gives the protein CASSPPSFRVGTGELFF.

The rearrangement links TRBV9 to TRBJ2-7; no firm D call. The CDR3 length is 13 residues. V lost 0 bases and J 0 bases, leaving 4 bases between the germline ends. Looked up from germline, CDR1 is SGDLS and CDR2 is YYNGEE. CDR3 protein: CASSVGGSYEQYF. In DNA, the CDR3 is TGTGCCAGCAGCGTAGGAGGCTCCTACGAGCAGTACTTC.

V and J are TRBV20-1 and TRBJ2-7; D not resolved. Between the trimmed V and J ends, which lost 5 bases and 6 bases, there was a span of 11 bases. In germline, CDR1 is DFQATT, CDR2 SNEGSKA (reference sequence). The CDR3 is 11 residues long. The CDR3 bases are TGCAGTGCTCCGGAGTCGGCCGAGCAGTACTTC. Amino acids: CSAPESAEQYF.

V usage is TRBV19 and J usage is TRBJ1-1; D uncertain. Trimming stripped 9 bases from V and 5 bases from J, with 19 bases between. This CDR3 spans 14 amino acids. The germline V gene has CDR1 LNHDA and CDR2 SQIVND (reference sequence). The CDR3 nucleotides are TGTGCCAGCCAAATGCGGGGTTTAATAACTGAAGCTTTCTTT. It is translated as CASQMRGLITEAFF.

The chain uses TRBV19 and TRBJ2-5, with a tentative D call TRBD1 (7 bases). Trimming stripped 5 bases from V and 5 bases from J, with 18 bases between. Germline V gene lookup returns CDR1 LNHDA and CDR2 SQIVND (reference sequence). This CDR3 contains 15 residues. The CDR3 here is CASSPGTAGGETQYF. In DNA form, the CDR3 reads TGTGCCAGTAGTCCAGGGACAGCCGGGGGCGAGACCCAGTACTTC.

V usage is TRBV2 and J usage is TRBJ1-5, with a tentative D call TRBD1 (6 bases). The CDR3 is 15 amino acids. The ends were cut back, 4 bases at V and 3 bases at J, with 13 bases in the middle. The V gene's germline CDR1 is SNHLY and CDR2 FYNNEI. CDR3 coding DNA: TGTGCCAGCAGTGCCCGGACAGCGAACAATCAGCCCCAGCATTTT. Translation gives CASSARTANNQPQHF.

This clone was found once. V gene TRBV9 combines with J gene TRBJ2-1; TRBD2 aligns across 13 bases. Trimming took 3 bases from V and 8 from J; bases not matched to a gene: 5. The CDR3 consists of 15 residues. Per the germline V gene, CDR1 is SGDLS and CDR2 is YYNGEE. Here the CDR3 reads CASSASGLAGDEQFF. In DNA form, the CDR3 reads TGTGCCAGCAGCGCCTCTGGACTAGCGGGAGATGAGCAGTTCTTC. Full variable domain (missing parts from reference TRBV9 and TRBJ2-1): DSGVTQTPKHLITATGQRVTLRCSPRSGDLSVYWYQQSLDQGLQFLIQYYNGEERAKGNILERFSAQQFPDLHSELNLSSLELGDSALYFCASSASGLAGDEQFFGPGTRLTVL.

This rearrangement joins TRBV5-6 to TRBJ2-2; TRBD2 might be the D (6 bases). Germline V lookup: CDR1 SGHDT, CDR2 YYEEEE. This CDR3 is built from 16 residues. The V end was cut by 0 bases, the J end by 1 base, with 10 bases between. The CDR3 region has the DNA TGTGCCAGCAGCTTGGGTGCGGGAAGGAACACCGGGGAGCTGTTTTTT. Its protein is CASSLGAGRNTGELFF.

This clone is a singleton in its sample. This chain joins TRBV6-2 or TRBV6-3 and TRBJ2-5; D is undetermined. The germline gives CDR1 MNHEY, CDR2 SVGEGT. V was clipped by 2 bases and J by 5 bases, with 6 bases between them. The CDR3 covers 12 residues. The CDR3 loop is CASSYPRETQYF. The CDR3 coding sequence is TGTGCCAGCAGTTACCCGAGGGAGACCCAGTACTTC.

V gene TRBV21-1 combines with J gene TRBJ2-5; the table's D call of TRBD2 was not tested on the DNA. TRBV21-1 is tagged as a pseudogene. This CDR3 region has 12 residues. Here the CDR3 DNA reads TGTGCCAGCACCGGGCCGGGGGAGACCCAGTACTTC. It translates to CASTGPGETQYF.

The chain employs TRBV29-1 and TRBJ2-5, with 14 bases lining up with TRBD2. The J segment lost 5 bases and the V segment lost 6 bases, leaving 8 bases of the junction unmatched. This CDR3 has 15 residues. The V gene's germline CDR1 is SQVTM and CDR2 ANQGSEA. The DNA of the CDR3 is TGCAGCGTCGGGACTAGCGGGGGTACCGGGGAGACCCAGTACTTC. Protein sequence: CSVGTSGGTGETQYF.

This clone has just one count. This chain joins TRBV10-3 and TRBJ2-7; the D gene is possibly TRBD1 (5 bases). CDR3 length: 11 residues. Germline CDR1 and CDR2: ENHRY and SYGVKD. V dropped 3 bases and J dropped 6 bases, with 6 bases sitting between them. CDR3 residues: CAISDRAEQYF. Here the CDR3 DNA reads TGTGCCATCAGTGACAGGGCCGAGCAGTACTTC.

The chain recombines TRBV3-1 (or the pseudogene TRBV3-2) with TRBJ2-7, with TRBD2 matching 8 bases. Germline trimming cut 0 bases from V and 2 bases from J; bases unmatched to any gene: 3. Germline loops: CDR1 LGHDT, CDR2 YNNKEL (reference sequence). The CDR3 has 15 amino acids. The CDR3 here is CASSQEGSGTYEQYF. In DNA form, the CDR3 reads TGTGCCAGCAGCCAAGAAGGTAGCGGGACCTACGAGCAGTACTTC.

CDR3 DNA: TGTGCCAGCAGCGCCAGAGGTCCTAGCGGGGAGACCCAGTACTTC. Its protein product is CASSARGPSGETQYF. The V gene is TRBV7-2, the J gene TRBJ2-5; 8 bases map to TRBD2. The ends lost 5 bases at V and 5 bases at J; junction bases unmatched: 10. The germline V gene encodes CDR1 SGHTA and CDR2 FQGNSA. The CDR3 consists of 15 residues.

The chain carries TRBV6-2 or TRBV6-3 and TRBJ2-7; D is perhaps TRBD2 (7 bases). The germline V gene has CDR1 MNHEY and CDR2 SVGEGT. Trimming removed 5 bases at V and 4 bases at J, with 21 bases between. The CDR3 is made up of 16 amino acids. The CDR3 DNA reads as TGTGCCAGCAGTATGGGAGGGGGGGAATGGAAATACGAGCAGTACTTC. Its translation: CASSMGGGEWKYEQYF.

V is TRBV5-1 and J is TRBJ2-5; D is perhaps TRBD2 (6 bases). CDR1 and CDR2 from the germline V gene are SGHRS and YFSETQ. The V and J ends lost 3 bases and 5 bases respectively, with 14 bases between them. This CDR3 is built from 14 residues. As DNA, the CDR3 is TGCGCCAGCAGCTCGGGAGAGGGCCTGGAGACCCAGTACTTC. Protein: CASSSGEGLETQYF.

This clone was seen a handful of times. The gene calls are TRBV21-1 and TRBJ2-7; no DNA check was done on the table's D call, TRBD2. TRBV21-1 is labeled a pseudogene. CDR3 length: 15 residues. CDR3 residues: CASSSKEADPYEQYF. The CDR3, as DNA: TGTGCCAGCAGCTCAAAAGAGGCAGATCCCTACGAGCAGTACTTC.

CDR3 loop: CASMRGLKKTEAFF. The DNA for the CDR3 is TGTGCCAGCATGCGGGGCCTCAAAAAGACTGAAGCTTTCTTT. The J gene is TRBJ1-1, the V gene TRBV2; a possible D gene is TRBD1 (5 bases). The V gene lost 7 bases and the J gene lost 5 bases, with 17 bases spanning the gap. From germline, CDR1 is SNHLY and CDR2 FYNNEI. The length of the CDR3 is 14 residues.

V is TRBV7-2 and J is TRBJ1-5; D remains ambiguous. V was trimmed by 7 bases and J by 3 bases, leaving 13 bases between them. Germline V lookup: CDR1 SGHTA, CDR2 FQGNSA. The CDR3 extends over 14 amino acids. The CDR3 here is CASNMIGFNQPQHF. CDR3 nucleotides: TGTGCCAGCAATATGATCGGGTTCAATCAGCCCCAGCATTTT. Drawing the rest from reference TRBV7-2 and TRBJ1-5, the complete variable domain is GAGVSQSPSNKVTEKGKDVELRCDPISGHTALYWYRQSLGQGLEFLIYFQGNSAPDKSGLPSDRFSAERTGGSVSTLTIQRTQQEDSAVYLCASNMIGFNQPQHFGDGTRLSIL.

The V and J genes are TRBV13 and TRBJ1-5; perhaps TRBD1 as D (5 bases). Trimming left V 3 bases short and J 6 bases short, with 9 bases between. Germline-derived CDR1 and CDR2 are PRHDT and FYEKMQ (reference sequence). The CDR3 has 13 residues. The CDR3 is CASSLGRGQPQHF. The CDR3 DNA follows: TGTGCCAGCAGCTTGGGGCGCGGTCAGCCCCAGCATTTT.